Listed below are T cell receptor beta chains from one sample, sequenced in a study of blood T cells in healthy people across ages. MiXCR, applied by TCRdb to the 5' RACE reads, yields one record per CDR3 protein. Among approximately 900,000 distinct CDR3 sequences listed, roughly 50% were seen once. What was sequenced was blood. The receptor set was obtained from a man aged 25-45 years in good health. CDR3s include the opening cysteine and the closing phenylalanine or tryptophan. Each record gives: clone size, J gene, V gene, D gene, CDR3 protein, CDR3 DNA. A D gene is named only where the DNA matches it firmly. For some rows the clone size is stated as once, few or many, or as a class when expanded; others skip it.

NA	TRBJ2-5	TRBV20-1	TRBD2	CSARRLAGLLGPETQYF	TGCAGTGCTAGAAGACTAGCGGGTCTCTTGGGTCCAGAGACCCAGTACTTC
NA	TRBJ2-5	TRBV4-3	NA	CASSQEAVEGYKQYF	TGCGCCAGCAGCCAAGAGGCCGTAGAGGGGTACAAGCAGTACTTC
NA	TRBJ2-4	TRBV7-9	NA	CASSLRGAENIRYF	TGTGCCAGCAGCTTAAGGGGGGCAGAAAACATTCGGTACTTC
NA	TRBJ1-1	TRBV10-3	TRBD1	CASGTGPNTEAFF	TGTGCCAGCGGGACAGGGCCCAACACTGAAGCTTTCTTT
NA	TRBJ2-1	TRBV6-2/TRBV6-3	TRBD2	CASTSIPKGRGVEYNEQFF	TGTGCCAGCACATCTATCCCCAAAGGGCGGGGGGTCGAATACAATGAGCAGTTCTTC
few	TRBJ2-7	TRBV6-6	NA	CAINSALTSEQYF	TGTGCCATCAACTCCGCGCTTACGAGCGAGCAGTACTTC
many	TRBJ2-3	TRBV20-1	TRBD1	CSASLTDRLTDTQYF	TGCAGTGCTTCCCTCACGGACAGGCTCACAGATACGCAGTATTTT
NA	TRBJ2-1	TRBV29-1	NA	CSVESSGNEQFF	TGCAGCGTTGAATCGTCCGGCAATGAGCAGTTCTTC
many	TRBJ1-2	TRBV27	TRBD1	CASSLGGTGLQPYGYTF	TGTGCCAGCAGTTTAGGTGGGACAGGCCTACAACCTTATGGCTACACCTTC
NA	TRBJ1-1	TRBV12-3/TRBV12-4	NA	CASTAGPEAFF	TGTGCCAGCACCGCGGGCCCTGAAGCTTTCTTT
NA	TRBJ2-7	TRBV28	TRBD2	CASSRRLAGGSSYNEQYF	TGTGCCAGCAGTCGTAGACTAGCGGGGGGGAGCTCCTACAATGAGCAGTACTTC
NA	TRBJ2-3	TRBV4-1	NA	CAGSQTDTQYF	TGCGCCGGCAGCCAAACAGATACGCAGTATTTT
few	TRBJ2-3	TRBV7-9	NA	CASSFWEGFTDTQYF	TGTGCCAGCAGCTTTTGGGAAGGGTTTACAGATACGCAGTATTTT
NA	TRBJ2-3	TRBV3-1	NA	CASSHRGTSTDTQYF	TGTGCCAGCAGCCACCGGGGCACGAGCACAGATACGCAGTATTTT
many	TRBJ2-3	TRBV7-6	NA	CASSPSTASGGTDTQYF	TGTGCCAGCAGCCCGTCGACAGCCTCTGGGGGGACAGATACGCAGTATTTT
NA	TRBJ1-2	TRBV6-5	NA	CASSYSLSFQDKALYGYTF	TGTGCCAGCAGTTACTCTTTATCTTTTCAGGATAAGGCCCTCTATGGCTACACCTTC
NA	TRBJ1-1	TRBV7-9	NA	CASSLAGRGPVEAFF	TGTGCCAGCAGCTTAGCGGGCAGGGGTCCTGTCGAAGCTTTCTTT
NA	TRBJ2-7	TRBV30	NA	CAWSVGSGEQYF	TGTGCCTGGAGTGTAGGGAGTGGCGAGCAGTACTTC
few	TRBJ1-1	TRBV27	NA	CASSRAGLNTEAFF	TGTGCCAGCTCTAGGGCGGGTTTGAACACTGAAGCTTTCTTT
few	TRBJ2-3	TRBV20-1	TRBD2	CSAQGLAGLDTQYF	TGCAGTGCCCAGGGACTAGCGGGGTTGGATACGCAGTATTTT
few	TRBJ2-7	TRBV12-3/TRBV12-4	NA	CASSLAGGGYNEQYF	TGTGCCAGCAGTTTAGCCGGAGGGGGCTACAATGAGCAGTACTTC
NA	TRBJ2-2	TRBV30	NA	CAWSGGVGELFF	TGTGCCTGGAGCGGAGGGGTCGGGGAGCTGTTTTTT
few	TRBJ1-6	TRBV28	TRBD1	CASSHDRGLDSPLHF	TGTGCCAGCAGCCATGACAGGGGGCTTGATTCACCCCTCCACTTT